This T cell receptor (beta chain) was identified in a study of T-cell reconstitution after alpha-beta-depleted transplantation in children. The TCRbeta library was prepared with unique molecular identifiers. TCRdb fed the PCR reads into MiXCR, producing one record per CDR3 protein. The sample yields about 98,000 distinct CDR3 sequences, 23% seen once. The CDR3 length is 15 residues. Germline CDR1 and CDR2: MDHEN and SYDVKM. Trimming removed 6 bases at V and 7 bases at J, with 19 bases between. There are a few counts of this clonotype. The TCR was taken from a boy younger than 10 with acute lymphoblastic leukemia, due to receive a stem cell transplant. The specimen was PBMCs, collected before TCRalphabeta/CD19-depleted stem cell transplant. J is TRBJ1-5 and V is TRBV28, with a weak D call TRBD1 (5 bases). CDR3 coding DNA: TGTGCCAGCAGCTCGGGGACGGTCCCTGGGCAGCCCCAGCATTTT. Translated: CASSSGTVPGQPQHF.